This record covers a single T cell receptor (beta chain). The age range of participants was about 18 to 90 years, with residence in about two dozen US areas. This sample was taken from a study of blood T cell repertoires in COVID-19. The wider study: Some COVID-19 samples were acute and others convalescent; all came from the United States, Italy and Spain.

V gave up 4 bases and J gave up 2 bases, with 14 bases separating them. The CDR3 length is 14 residues. Germline-derived CDR1 and CDR2 are SQVTM and ANQGSEA. Repertoires were generated with immunoSEQ multiplex PCR, while TCRdb's copy carries only in-frame clones and drops some. The sample records around 420,000 clones, roughly 87% being singletons. Sequencing was performed on PBMCs or T cells enriched from blood (not recorded which). The origin of this receptor is a woman aged 40 to 50 with acute COVID-19. V usage is TRBV29-1 and J usage is TRBJ1-2; D not resolved. CDR3 amino acids: CSVGGGGANYGYTF. As DNA, the CDR3 is TGCAGCGTTGGAGGCGGCGGCGCCAACTATGGCTACACCTTC.